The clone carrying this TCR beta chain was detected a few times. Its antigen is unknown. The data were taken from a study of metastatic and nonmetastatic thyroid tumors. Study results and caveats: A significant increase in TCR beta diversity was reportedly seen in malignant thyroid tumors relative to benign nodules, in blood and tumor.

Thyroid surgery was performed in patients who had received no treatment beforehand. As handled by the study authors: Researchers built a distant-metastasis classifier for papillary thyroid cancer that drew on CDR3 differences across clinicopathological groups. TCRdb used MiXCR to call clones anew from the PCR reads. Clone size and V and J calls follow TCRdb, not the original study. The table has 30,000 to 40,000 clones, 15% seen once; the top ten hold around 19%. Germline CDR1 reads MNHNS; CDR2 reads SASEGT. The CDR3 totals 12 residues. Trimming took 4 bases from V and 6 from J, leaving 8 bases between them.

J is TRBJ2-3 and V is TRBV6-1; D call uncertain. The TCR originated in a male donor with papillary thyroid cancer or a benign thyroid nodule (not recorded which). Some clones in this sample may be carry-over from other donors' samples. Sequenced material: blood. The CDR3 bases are TGTGCCAGCAGTGCCTCTTTTGATACGCAGTATTTT. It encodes CASSASFDTQYF.